This TCR beta chain was sequenced during a study of radiation and T cells in renal cell carcinoma. Whole-study results and caveats: From baseline, blood top tumor clonotypes peaked at 2 weeks post-radiation.

A note on this clone: The antigen is undetermined.

Time point indicated: blood 4 weeks post-SBRT, at nephrectomy. Treatment given: 15 Gy SBRT to primary tumor, nephrectomy 4 weeks later. Nephrectomy followed 15 Gy stereotactic body radiation by 4 weeks. The tumor was a clear cell renal cell carcinoma. Using immunoSEQ multiplex PCR, the repertoire was profiled, and TCRdb retains in-frame clones only, with some absent. The table lists 150,000 or so clones, approximately 90% of them singletons. The sequences come from blood, collected from a patient whose treatment included radiotherapy and nephrectomy. This receptor was identified in a woman aged 45-65 years with renal cell carcinoma.

CDR3 amino acids: CASSSRRDRGQGEKLFF. CDR3 DNA: TGTGCCAGCAGCTCGCGCCGGGACAGGGGGCAGGGTGAAAAACTGTTTTTT. The chain carries TRBV5-4 and TRBJ1-4; 12 nucleotides line up with TRBD1. Trimming removed 3 bases from V and 7 bases from J; junction bases left unmatched: 10. CDR3 length: 17 residues. Germline loops: CDR1 SGHNT, CDR2 YYREEE (reference sequence).